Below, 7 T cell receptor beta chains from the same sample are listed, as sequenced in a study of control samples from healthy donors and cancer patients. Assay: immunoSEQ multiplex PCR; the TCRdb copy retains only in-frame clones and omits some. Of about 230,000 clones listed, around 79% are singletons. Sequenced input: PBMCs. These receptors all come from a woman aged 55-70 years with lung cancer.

In DNA form, the CDR3 reads TGTGCCAGCAGCCAAGATTCGACCGGGGAGCTGTTTTTT. It specifies CASSQDSTGELFF. This chain connects TRBV3-1 (or the pseudogene TRBV3-2) to TRBJ2-2, with no clear D. Trimming stripped 0 bases from V and 5 bases from J, with 4 bases between. CDR3 size: 13 residues. Germline V CDR1 and CDR2: LGHDT, YNNKEL (reference sequence).

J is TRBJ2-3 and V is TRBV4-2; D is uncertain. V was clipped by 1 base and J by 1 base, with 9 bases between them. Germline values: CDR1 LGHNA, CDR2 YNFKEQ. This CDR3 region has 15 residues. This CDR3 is CASSQVTAGTDTQYF. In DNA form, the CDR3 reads TGTGCCAGCAGCCAAGTAACCGCAGGCACAGATACGCAGTATTTT.

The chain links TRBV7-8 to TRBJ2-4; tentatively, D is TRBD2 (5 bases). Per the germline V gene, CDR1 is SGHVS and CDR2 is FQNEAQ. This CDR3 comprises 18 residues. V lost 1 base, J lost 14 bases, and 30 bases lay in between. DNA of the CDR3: TGTGCCAGCAGCTTAGGAGGGCGACGTCCCATGAGCCTGAAAGGAGAGTACTTC. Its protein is CASSLGGRRPMSLKGEYF.

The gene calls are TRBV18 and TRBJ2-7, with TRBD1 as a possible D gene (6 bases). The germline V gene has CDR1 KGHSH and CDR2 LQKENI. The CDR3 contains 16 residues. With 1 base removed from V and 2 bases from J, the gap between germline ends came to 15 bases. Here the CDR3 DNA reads TGTGCCAGCTCACCACTCTCACAGGGTTCGACCTACGAGCAGTACTTC. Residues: CASSPLSQGSTYEQYF.

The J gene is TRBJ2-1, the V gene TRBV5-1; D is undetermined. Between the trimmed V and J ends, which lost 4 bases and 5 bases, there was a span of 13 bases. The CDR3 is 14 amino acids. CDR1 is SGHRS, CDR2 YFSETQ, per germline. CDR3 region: CASSPGSYHNEQFF. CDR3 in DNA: TGCGCCAGCAGCCCCGGTAGTTACCACAATGAGCAGTTCTTC.

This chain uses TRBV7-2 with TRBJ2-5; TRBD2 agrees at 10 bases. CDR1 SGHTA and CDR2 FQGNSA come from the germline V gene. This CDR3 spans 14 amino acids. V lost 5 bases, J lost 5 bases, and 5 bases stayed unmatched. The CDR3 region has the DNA TGTGCCAGCAGCCCTAGCGGGAGTTGGGAGACCCAGTACTTC. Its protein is CASSPSGSWETQYF.

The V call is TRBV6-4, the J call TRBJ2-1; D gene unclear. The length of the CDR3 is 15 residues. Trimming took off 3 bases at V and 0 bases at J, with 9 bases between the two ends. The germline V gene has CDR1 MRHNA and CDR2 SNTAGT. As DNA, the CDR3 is TGTGCCAGCAGTGAGGGCAGTAGCTCCTACAATGAGCAGTTCTTC. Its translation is CASSEGSSSYNEQFF.